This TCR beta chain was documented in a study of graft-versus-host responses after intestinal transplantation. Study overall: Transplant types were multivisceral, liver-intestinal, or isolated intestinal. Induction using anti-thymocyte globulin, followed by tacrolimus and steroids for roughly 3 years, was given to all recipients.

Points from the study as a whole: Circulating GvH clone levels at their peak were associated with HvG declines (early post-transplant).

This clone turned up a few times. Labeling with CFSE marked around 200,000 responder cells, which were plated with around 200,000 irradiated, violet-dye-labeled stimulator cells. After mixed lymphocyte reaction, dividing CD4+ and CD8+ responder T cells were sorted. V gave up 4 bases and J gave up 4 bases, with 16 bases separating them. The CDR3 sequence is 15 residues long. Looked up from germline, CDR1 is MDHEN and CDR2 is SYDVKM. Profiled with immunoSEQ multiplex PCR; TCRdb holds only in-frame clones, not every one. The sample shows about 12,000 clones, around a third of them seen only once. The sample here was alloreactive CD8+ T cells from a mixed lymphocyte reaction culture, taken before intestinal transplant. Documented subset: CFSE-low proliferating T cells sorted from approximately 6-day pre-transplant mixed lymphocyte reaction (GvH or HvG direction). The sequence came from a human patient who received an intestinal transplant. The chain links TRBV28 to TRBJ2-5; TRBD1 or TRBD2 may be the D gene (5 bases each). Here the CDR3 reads CASSSPRTQGETQYF. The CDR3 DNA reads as TGTGCCAGCAGTTCACCCCGGACTCAGGGAGAGACCCAGTACTTC.